Shown below are 4 T cell receptor beta chains from a single sample sequenced in a study of beta chain features in type 1 diabetes. Sequenced material consisted of expressed TCRB transcripts (all of the isolated RNA was reverse transcribed). The table came from immunoSEQ multiplex PCR; TCRdb's copy has only in-frame clones and leaves some out. The sample yields about 340,000 clones, 8% seen once. The sample taken for sequencing was central memory CD4+ T cells from blood. The source is a woman aged 18-29 years in good health.

This clone was seen only a few times. The CDR3 here is CSVGLASLVTGELFF. The CDR3 bases are TGCAGCGTTGGACTAGCGTCTTTGGTCACCGGGGAGCTGTTTTTT. The chain employs TRBV29-1 and TRBJ2-2; 8 bases align to TRBD2. The CDR3 spans 15 residues. The germline CDR1 and CDR2 sequences are SQVTM and ANQGSEA. V dropped 4 bases and J dropped 4; count of bases not matched to a gene: 8.

The rearrangement joins TRBV7-2 to TRBJ2-5; TRBD2 matches at 7 bases. The CDR3 is made up of 15 amino acids. The germline gives CDR1 SGHTA, CDR2 FQGNSA. V lost 1 base to trimming and J lost 6 bases; unmatched junction nucleotides: 8. CDR3 in amino acids: CASSLGRDYRKTQYF. The CDR3 DNA is TGTGCCAGCAGCTTAGGTCGGGACTACAGGAAGACCCAGTACTTC.

The V and J genes are TRBV15 and TRBJ1-4; D is perhaps TRBD1 (5 bases). Trimming stripped 6 bases from V and 7 bases from J, with 12 bases between. Germline CDR1 LNHNV, CDR2 YYDKDF (reference sequence). This CDR3 comprises 13 residues. The CDR3 is CATRGVPGEKLFF. In nucleotides, the CDR3 is TGTGCCACCAGAGGGGTCCCTGGTGAAAAACTGTTTTTT.

Only a few counts were recorded for this clone. A single base separates this from a much larger clone, so it may be a read error. V usage is TRBV11-3 and J usage is TRBJ2-6; D remains ambiguous. Germline assignment: CDR1 SGHNT and CDR2 YENEEA. The CDR3 loop spans 13 amino acids. Trimming pared 3 bases from V and 1 base from J, leaving 1 base between. CDR3 amino acids: CASSFSGANVLTF. The CDR3 DNA is TGTGCCAGCAGCTTTTCTGGGGCCAACGTCCTGACTTTC.